These T cell receptor beta chains were read from a single sample in a study of identical twins. One entry per CDR3 protein results from TCRdb running MiXCR on the 5' RACE reads. The sample has 500,000 or so distinct CDR3 sequences, 13% to 15% seen once. The sample was also reused in another study, on yellow fever vaccine responses in identical twins.

The specimen was CD4+ T cells sorted from blood. The receptors here all came from a woman younger than 30 in good health. Both conserved end residues are part of each CDR3. Fields, in order: J gene, D gene, V gene, clone size, CDR3 DNA, CDR3 protein. D genes are given only for firm matches. The size entry is marked missing in some rows and otherwise reads once, few, many or a size class.

TRBJ1-2	-	TRBV5-1	-	TGCGCCAGCAGCTCCGACAGCGTCGTTAACTATGGCTACACCTTC	CASSSDSVVNYGYTF
TRBJ2-3	-	TRBV28	-	TGTGCCAGCAGGCGGCAGGCCACAGATACGCAGTATTTT	CASRRQATDTQYF
TRBJ2-3	-	TRBV7-2	-	TGTGCCAGCAGCTCCATCGGACTGGCAGATACGCAGTATTTT	CASSSIGLADTQYF
TRBJ2-7	-	TRBV6-6	few	TGTGCCAGCAGTTACTCCATTCGAGGCGAGCAGTACTTC	CASSYSIRGEQYF
TRBJ2-7	-	TRBV9	few	TGTGCCAGCAGCGTAGCAGTAAACTACGAGCAGTACTTC	CASSVAVNYEQYF
TRBJ2-3	TRBD2	TRBV12-3/TRBV12-4	many	TGTGCCAGCAGTTTAGCGTTCCTAGGAACAGCGACTAGCGGGGCCCTCACAGATACGCAGTATTTT	CASSLAFLGTATSGALTDTQYF
TRBJ2-1	TRBD1	TRBV24-1	few	TGTGCCACCAGTGACCCCGGGACAGGGTTGCACAATGAGCAGTTCTTC	CATSDPGTGLHNEQFF
TRBJ2-5	-	TRBV3-1	-	TGTGCCAGCAGCCAAGGGACGAAACAAGAGACCCAGTACTTC	CASSQGTKQETQYF
TRBJ2-1	-	TRBV20-1	few	TGCAGTGCTAGAACACTAGCCTGGAATGAGCAGTTCTTC	CSARTLAWNEQFF
TRBJ1-1	-	TRBV28	few	TGTGCCAGCAGTTTATCCAAGGGTACTGAAGCTTTCTTT	CASSLSKGTEAFF
TRBJ2-2	-	TRBV7-2	few	TGTGCCAGCAGCTTTTACTCCGACGGGGAGCTGTTTTTT	CASSFYSDGELFF
TRBJ2-3	TRBD2	TRBV30	-	TGTGCCTGGAGTTCGGGACTAGCTCACACAGATACGCAGTATTTT	CAWSSGLAHTDTQYF
TRBJ1-3	-	TRBV28	few	TGTGCCAGCAGTTCGTACCAGGGGACTGGAAACACCATATATTTT	CASSSYQGTGNTIYF
TRBJ2-1	-	TRBV20-1	few	TGCAGTGCTAGAGATCGGACGCAAGTCACTTTCAATGAGCAGTTCTTC	CSARDRTQVTFNEQFF
TRBJ2-7	-	TRBV12-3/TRBV12-4	few	TGTGCCAGCAGTCCGCCCCAAGGGGATATCGAGCAGTACTTC	CASSPPQGDIEQYF
TRBJ1-1	-	TRBV6-1	few	TGTGCCAGCAGACGGTGGAACACTGAAGCTTTCTTT	CASRRWNTEAFF
TRBJ2-1	TRBD2	TRBV6-2/TRBV6-3	many	TGTGCCAGCAGTCCTAGCGGACCTAGCCACAATGAGCAGTTCTTC	CASSPSGPSHNEQFF
TRBJ2-5	-	TRBV5-1	-	TGCGCCAGCAGTCCAACTGGCAGGGCAGAGACCCAGTACTTC	CASSPTGRAETQYF
TRBJ2-1	-	TRBV20-1	few	TGCAGCGCGCCGGGCCCCTACAATGAGCAGTTCTTC	CSAPGPYNEQFF
TRBJ2-2	TRBD2	TRBV5-5	few	TGTGCCAGCAGCTTGGACGTGGGGGGGTGGACCGGGGAGCTGTTTTTT	CASSLDVGGWTGELFF
TRBJ2-3	TRBD2	TRBV5-1	few	TGCGCCAGCAGCTCCGGACTAGCGGGGGGCCGTCGAGGAGTTGATACGCAGTATTTT	CASSSGLAGGRRGVDTQYF
TRBJ2-3	-	TRBV11-2	few	TGTGCCAGCAGCTCCCAGGGGCTTCGCACAGATACGCAGTATTTT	CASSSQGLRTDTQYF
TRBJ1-1	-	TRBV6-1	-	TGTGCCAGCAGACCTCAGGGGATGAACACTGAAGCTTTCTTT	CASRPQGMNTEAFF
TRBJ2-1	TRBD2	TRBV27	-	TGTGCCAGCAGGGGTTTTAGCGGGGATGAGCAGTTCTTC	CASRGFSGDEQFF
TRBJ2-5	TRBD2	TRBV3-1	many	TGTGCCAGCAGCGCCAGGACTAGCGGGGCCTTGGGGGAGACCCAGTACTTC	CASSARTSGALGETQYF
TRBJ1-1	-	TRBV5-1	few	TGCGCCAGCAGCTTGAGAGGGGGAGAGACTGAAGCTTTCTTT	CASSLRGGETEAFF
TRBJ2-2	TRBD1	TRBV11-2	few	TGTGCCAGCAGCTACAACCGGGACAGGGGCACCGGGGAGCTGTTTTTT	CASSYNRDRGTGELFF
TRBJ2-2	TRBD2	TRBV19	-	TGTGCCAGCCTACAGCGGGGGGGCTTAGGGGAGCTGTTTTTT	CASLQRGGLGELFF
TRBJ2-5	TRBD2	TRBV20-1	-	TGCAGTGCTAGAGATGGGAAGCGGGAGGGCCGGTCTCAAGAGACCCAGTACTTC	CSARDGKREGRSQETQYF
TRBJ1-6	-	TRBV6-5	-	TGTGCCAGCAGTTACTCTGGGGGGGCGGTTTCACCCCTCCACTTT	CASSYSGGAVSPLHF
TRBJ2-7	-	TRBV7-2	-	TGTGCCAGCACCCCTCAGGGCAACGAGCAGTACTTC	CASTPQGNEQYF
TRBJ1-2	-	TRBV6-2/TRBV6-3	few	TGTGCCAGCAGACCCGGGGTCCTATATGGCTACACCTTC	CASRPGVLYGYTF
TRBJ2-5	TRBD1	TRBV15	-	TGTGCCACCAGCAGAAGGGGACAGGGGGGCGAGACCCAGTACTTC	CATSRRGQGGETQYF
TRBJ1-4	TRBD1	TRBV12-3/TRBV12-4	-	TGTGCCAGCAGTTTAGGGAGGGGGCGCGGTGAAAAACTGTTTTTT	CASSLGRGRGEKLFF
TRBJ2-1	TRBD1	TRBV25-1	-	TGTGCCAGCAGTGAAACCGGGACAGGGGTCAATGAGCAGTTCTTC	CASSETGTGVNEQFF
TRBJ2-3	-	TRBV11-2	few	TGTGCCAGCAGCGAGGTTCGGAACACAGATACGCAGTATTTT	CASSEVRNTDTQYF